This T cell receptor beta chain was sequenced during a study of shared clonotypes between healthy human individuals (TCRdb year 2020). General notes on the study: The cohort comprised two women and three men aged 18 to 49 years. For each donor, CD4 naive and CD4 memory were each given three plates, CD8 naive was given two plates, and CD8 memory was given one plate. To estimate repertoire size and how much clonotypes are shared between individuals, the study performed deep sequencing of blood TCR repertoires from a few healthy adults. Different laboratories and diverse techniques were used to prepare libraries and sequence TCR repertoires, to increase sequencing depth and limit assay-specific biases. Per donor, leukapheresis produced somewhere between about 0.85 and 8.9 billion PBMCs. Beyond this particular receptor, the publication reports: Because the study included only a small number of donors, the genetic and exposure-history diversity represented was limited. Compared with non-shared clonotypes, clonotypes shared by all four sorted-subset donors had higher generation probabilities. Estimated clonotype richness was generally larger for naive than for memory subsets. Pairwise subsampling indicated that sequencing depth was expected to affect the degree of clonotype sharing among donors. Around 5.4% of naive CD4, roughly 3.5% of naive CD8, approximately 2.2% of memory CD4, and 0.4% of memory CD8 clonotypes were shared across several donors. Incomplete sequencing was indicated by rarefaction of sorted-subset datasets, despite the large sequencing depth. Only blood was sampled, and tissue TCR repertoires likely differ from those in blood.

TCR CDR3 regions were amplified from genomic DNA by multiplex PCR using the deep immunoSEQ assay. For each cell subset, the extracted genomic DNA was distributed evenly across all wells of several immunoSEQ 96-well plates, and each plate served as one replicate. For sorted subsets, 200 ng of genomic DNA, equivalent to some 33,000 T cell genomes, went into each replicate PCR. The purified libraries were quantified using a Qubit 3.0 fluorometer, sized with a Bioanalyzer 2100, and then quantified again using the KAPA Library Quantification kit. Every immunoSEQ 96-well plate was sequenced on a separate single-read 150-cycle Illumina NextSeq 550 flow cell. The paper's data handling went like this. Because the immunoSEQ output included only junctional sequences and no quality scores, the filtering could not be the same as the filtering used for full-length reads. Sequences were annotated with PyIR, a Python wrapper for IgBLAST v1.9, using IMGT germline references to assign V/J genes and CDR3. Reads with weak V/J assignments (E-value above 1e-6), missing CDR3, stop codons, out-of-frame junctions, or ambiguous translated residues were removed. A V3J clonotype was defined by an identical inferred V gene, J gene, and CDR3 amino acid sequence. Percentage overlap between repertoires was computed as shared unique clonotypes divided by the size of the smaller repertoire. Three approaches were used to assess repertoire richness: RTK rarefaction, the Chao1 estimator, and Recon v2.1 estimates of unobserved clonotypes. Generation probabilities for all TCRbeta clonotypes obtained by the gDNA method from a handful of donors were computed using OLGA. Entries here come from immuneACCESS through TCRdb and include only in-frame sequences with V and J called. Some clones fail to appear in such tables; in the studies checked, an unresolved V gene covers under half of the shortfall, and the cause of the remainder is unknown. That table is the source of V, J and clone size, and D and trimming were worked out from the DNA. Present in this sample are millions of clones, about 92% of which were seen just once. In total, the top ten clones hold 0.39% of the sample.

With regard to this clone: This clone's antigen is unknown. No much larger clonotype is one base removed from it; base qualities were not supplied.

The donors were healthy, HIV-negative adults who had no recently reported acute infections or vaccinations. Only Caucasian adults living in Nashville, Tennessee, USA were represented among the donors. CD4+ T cells were enriched through magnetic negative selection, after which naive cells were positively selected on CD45RA and the remaining negative fraction served as the memory subset. After blood collection by leukapheresis, PBMCs were isolated using Ficoll-Histopaque density gradient centrifugation and then cryopreserved in the vapor phase of liquid nitrogen. Purity and quantity of every magnetically sorted T cell population were checked by analytical flow cytometry. Genomic DNA was isolated from every sorted fraction and measured by UV absorbance on a Nanodrop 2000c. The germline ends are 12 bases apart after V is trimmed by 1 base and J by 8 bases. The germline V gene provides CDR1 MNHNS and CDR2 SASEGT. Spanning cysteine to phenylalanine, the CDR3 consists of 14 amino acids. Only the CDR3 portion is preserved as DNA: 42 bases, with reading frame beginning at the first base.

The clonotype was recovered from a man aged 18 to 35 in good health. Some clones in this sample may be carry-over from other donors' samples. The sequence links TRBV6-1 to TRBJ2-1; the D call could be TRBD1 or TRBD2, with each sharing 7 bases. Sequences were obtained from naive CD4+ T cells from PBMCs. The cell subset or site tag for this specimen amounts to: CD45RA+ positively selected. The CDR3 reads CASSEVGGGDEQFF. The DNA sequence reads TGTGCCAGCAGTGAAGTGGGAGGGGGCGATGAGCAGTTCTTC.